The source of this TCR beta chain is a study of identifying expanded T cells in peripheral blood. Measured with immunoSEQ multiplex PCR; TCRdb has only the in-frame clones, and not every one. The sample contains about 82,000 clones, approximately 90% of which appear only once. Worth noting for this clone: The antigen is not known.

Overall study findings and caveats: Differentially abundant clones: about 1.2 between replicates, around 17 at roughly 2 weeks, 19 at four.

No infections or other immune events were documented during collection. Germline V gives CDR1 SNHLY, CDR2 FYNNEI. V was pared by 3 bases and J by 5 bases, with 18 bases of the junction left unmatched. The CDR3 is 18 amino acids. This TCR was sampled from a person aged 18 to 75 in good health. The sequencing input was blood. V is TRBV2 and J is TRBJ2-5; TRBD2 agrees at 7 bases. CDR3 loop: CASSDLSAGVGAEETQYF. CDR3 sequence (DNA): TGTGCCAGCAGTGATCTCTCGGCGGGAGTAGGGGCGGAGGAGACCCAGTACTTC.